This T cell receptor (beta chain) comes out of a study of T cell repertoires in cytomegalovirus infection. Study details: Matching HLA type and CMV infection were both indicated by public TCR beta signatures. General observations from the study: Across the ex vivo response, the dominant clonotypes were HLA-C-restricted CMV-specific TCR beta clonotypes. Public TCR beta family frequency separated CMV-and-HLA carriers, including in an independent cohort.

TCRdb analysed the reads with MiXCR anew, one entry per CDR3 protein. The table includes approximately 140,000 distinct CDR3 sequences, roughly 6% detected once. Comments on this clonotype: Its antigen is unknown.

V was pared by 2 bases and J by 2 bases, with 4 bases of the junction left unmatched. Germline-derived CDR1 and CDR2 are DFQATT and SNEGSKA (reference sequence). The length of the CDR3 is 16 residues. The chain employs TRBV20-1 and TRBJ2-7; 15 bases are a match to TRBD2. The sequence came from a human donor in good health (CMV status not recorded). Some clones in this sample may be carry-over from other donors' samples. The sample taken for sequencing was PBMCs. CDR3 amino acids: CSARRGTSGGTYEQYF. The CDR3 DNA reads TGCAGTGCTAGACGGGGGACTAGCGGGGGGACCTACGAGCAGTACTTC.